These 8 T cell receptor beta chains were sequenced from one sample in a study of T cells in localized non-small cell lung cancer (dated by TCRdb to 2019 to 2021). The library was obtained by the immunoSEQ multiplex PCR assay. Imported from immuneACCESS, the table was reduced by TCRdb to in-frame sequences with V and J called. These copies leave out some clones; in studies compared against another copy, an unresolved V gene accounts for under half, and the cause of the remainder is not known. This sample gives about 61,000 clones in total; roughly 89% of them show up just once. The top ten hold roughly 21% of the sample. Sequences were derived from peripheral blood, sampled before any cancer treatment. Receptor source: a man aged 35 to 69 with stage I squamous cell lung carcinoma.

J is TRBJ2-3 and V is TRBV29-1, with 7 positions matching TRBD1. Trimming took 4 bases from V and 0 from J; bases not matched to a gene: 4. This CDR3 has 14 amino acids. CDR1 is SQVTM and CDR2 is ANQGSEA in the germline V gene. CDR3 DNA sequence: TGCAGCGTTGCACCGGGACAGAGCACAGATACGCAGTATTTT. This translates into CSVAPGQSTDTQYF.

This clone was detected a few times. The chain links TRBV28 to TRBJ1-5, with D possibly TRBD1 on 5 matching bases. The V and J ends lost 3 bases and 4 bases respectively, with 13 bases between them. CDR1 is MDHEN and CDR2 is SYDVKM in the germline V gene. This CDR3 region has 15 residues. This chain's CDR3 is CASSLGRVGNQPQHF. The CDR3, as DNA: TGTGCCAGCAGTTTGGGCAGGGTGGGGAATCAGCCCCAGCATTTT.

The chain employs TRBV30 and TRBJ2-7, with D tentatively TRBD2 (5 bases). The length of the CDR3 is 14 residues. Germline V gene data show CDR1 as GTSNPN and CDR2 as SVGIG (reference sequence). V lost 2 bases, J lost 3 bases, and 14 bases lay in between. DNA for the CDR3: TGTGCCTGGAGTCTTTCCCTAGCCATCTACGAGCAGTACTTC. It specifies CAWSLSLAIYEQYF.

V is TRBV9 and J is TRBJ1-5; D may be TRBD1 (6 bases). From germline, CDR1 is SGDLS and CDR2 YYNGEE. Trimming pared 7 bases from V and 2 bases from J, leaving 13 bases between. This CDR3 comprises 14 residues. In nucleotides, the CDR3 is TGTGCCAGCGCTAAGGGGGGCCGCAATCAGCCCCAGCATTTT. This translates into CASAKGGRNQPQHF.

The chain combines TRBV7-3 with TRBJ2-5; 12 bases are shared with TRBD2. J gave up 5 bases and V 4 bases, and 5 bases lay outside the gene matches. The CDR3 is 15 amino acids. The V gene's germline CDR1 is SGHTA and CDR2 FQGTGA. The CDR3 DNA is TGTGCCAGCAGCTCTAGCGGGAGGGCCGGGGAGACCCAGTACTTC. Translating it yields CASSSSGRAGETQYF. The complete variable domain, with remaining parts taken from reference TRBV7-3 and TRBJ2-5, reads GAGVSQTPSNKVTEKGKYVELRCDPISGHTALYWYRQSLGQGPEFLIYFQGTGAADDSGLPNDRFFAVRPEGSVSTLKIQRTERGDSAVYLCASSSSGRAGETQYFGPGTRLLVL.

This clone was found once. This rearrangement joins TRBV7-2 to TRBJ2-3, with 7 bases identical to TRBD2. The V and J ends lost 3 bases and 0 bases, in that order; junction bases with no gene match: 3. Germline loops: CDR1 SGHTA, CDR2 FQGNSA. CDR3 length equals 15 residues. The CDR3 sequence: CASSLLAESTDTQYF. The CDR3 DNA follows: TGTGCCAGCAGCTTGCTAGCGGAGAGCACAGATACGCAGTATTTT.

In its sample, this clone was seen once. The CDR3 DNA follows: TGCAGCGTTGATCAAGGGGGAGCTAACTATGGCTACACCTTC. Its protein is CSVDQGGANYGYTF. This rearrangement joins TRBV29-1 to TRBJ1-2, with a tentative D call TRBD1 (6 bases). The CDR3 extends over 14 amino acids. Germline loops: CDR1 SQVTM, CDR2 ANQGSEA. Trimming removed 3 bases at V and 0 bases at J, with 11 bases between.

This chain uses TRBV27 with TRBJ1-1; D ambiguous. The CDR3 extends over 13 amino acids. V shed 6 bases and J shed 1 base, with 9 bases lying between them. CDR1 is MNHEY and CDR2 is SMNVEV in the germline V gene (reference sequence). CDR3 amino acids: CASSLDKNTEAFF. The CDR3 DNA follows: TGTGCCAGCAGCTTAGACAAGAACACTGAAGCTTTCTTT.